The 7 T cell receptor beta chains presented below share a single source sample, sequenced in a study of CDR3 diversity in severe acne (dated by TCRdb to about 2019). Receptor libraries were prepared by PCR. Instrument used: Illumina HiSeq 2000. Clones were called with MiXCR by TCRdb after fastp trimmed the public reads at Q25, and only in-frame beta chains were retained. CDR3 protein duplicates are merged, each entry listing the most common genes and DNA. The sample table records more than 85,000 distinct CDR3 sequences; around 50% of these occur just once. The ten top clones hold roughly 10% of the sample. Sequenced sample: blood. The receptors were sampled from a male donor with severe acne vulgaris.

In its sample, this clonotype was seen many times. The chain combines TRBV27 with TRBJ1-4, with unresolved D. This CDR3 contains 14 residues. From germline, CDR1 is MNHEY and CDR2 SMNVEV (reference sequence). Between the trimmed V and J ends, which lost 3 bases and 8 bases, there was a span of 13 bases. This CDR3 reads CASSFPVSREKLFF. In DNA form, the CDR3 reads TGTGCCAGCAGTTTCCCCGTTAGCAGGGAAAAACTGTTTTTT.

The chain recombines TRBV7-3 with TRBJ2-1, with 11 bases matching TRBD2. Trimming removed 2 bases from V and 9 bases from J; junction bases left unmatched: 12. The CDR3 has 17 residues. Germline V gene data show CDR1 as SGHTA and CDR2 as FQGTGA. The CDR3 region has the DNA TGTGCCAGCAGCTTAGTACCGGGACTAGCGGTACCAGGTGAGCAGTTCTTC. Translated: CASSLVPGLAVPGEQFF.

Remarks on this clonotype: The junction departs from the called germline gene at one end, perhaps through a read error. The CDR3 loop is CAGSLDSTANTIYF. CDR3 bases: TGTGCCGGCAGTCTTGACAGTACAGCGAACACCATATATTTT. This chain links TRBV12-3 or TRBV12-4 with TRBJ1-3, with D perhaps matching TRBD1 (5 bases). CDR3 length equals 14 residues.

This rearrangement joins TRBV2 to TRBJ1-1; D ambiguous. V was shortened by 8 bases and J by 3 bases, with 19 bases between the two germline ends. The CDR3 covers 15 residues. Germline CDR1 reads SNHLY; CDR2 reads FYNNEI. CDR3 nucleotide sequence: TGTGCCAGCTTAGTACATAGCGACGGCGACACTGAAGCTTTCTTT. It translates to CASLVHSDGDTEAFF. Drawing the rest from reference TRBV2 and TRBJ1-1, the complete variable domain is EPEVTQTPSHQVTQMGQEVILRCVPISNHLYFYWYRQILGQKVEFLVSFYNNEISEKSEIFDDQFSVERPDGSNFTLKIRSTKLEDSAMYFCASLVHSDGDTEAFFGQGTRLTVV.

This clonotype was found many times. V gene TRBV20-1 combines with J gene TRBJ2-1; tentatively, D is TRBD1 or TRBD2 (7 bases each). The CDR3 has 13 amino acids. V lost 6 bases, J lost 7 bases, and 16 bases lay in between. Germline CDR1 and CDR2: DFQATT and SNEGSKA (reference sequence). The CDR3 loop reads CSAHQGGSNEQFF. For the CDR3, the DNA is TGCAGTGCCCATCAGGGGGGGTCAAATGAGCAGTTCTTC.

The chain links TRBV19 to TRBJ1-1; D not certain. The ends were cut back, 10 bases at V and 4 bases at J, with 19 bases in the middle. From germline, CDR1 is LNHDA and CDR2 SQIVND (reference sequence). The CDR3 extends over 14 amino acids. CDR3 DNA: TGTGCCACCAAAATATCCGGGATGAGCACTGAAGCTTTCTTT. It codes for CATKISGMSTEAFF. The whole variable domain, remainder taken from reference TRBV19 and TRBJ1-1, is DGGITQSPKYLFRKEGQNVTLSCEQNLNHDAMYWYRQDPGQGLRLIYYSQIVNDFQKGDIAEGYSVSREKKESFPLTVTSAQKNPTAFYLCATKISGMSTEAFFGQGTRLTVV.

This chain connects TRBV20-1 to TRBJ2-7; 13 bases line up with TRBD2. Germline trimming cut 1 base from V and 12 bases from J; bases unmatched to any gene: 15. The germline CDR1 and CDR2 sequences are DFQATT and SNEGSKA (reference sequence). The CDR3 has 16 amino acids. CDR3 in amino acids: CSARGTSGRADIVPYF. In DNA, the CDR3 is TGCAGTGCTAGAGGCACTAGCGGGAGGGCCGATATTGTTCCGTACTTC.